This T cell receptor beta chain was observed in a study of cytomegalovirus exposure and HLA in healthy donors. Study background: A data release that came early held 80 million or so unique TCRs from HLA-typed donors. Study-level results: One cluster of highly shared sequence variants probably arose as a sequencing artifact. Exclusion applied to some V segments, including TRBV6-2 and TRBV6-3, as they were indistinguishable.

Primers for the PCR totalled 60 Vbeta and 13 Jbeta. Here immunoSEQ multiplex PCR was the method, and the copy in TCRdb shows in-frame clones only, minus some. Among approximately 85,000 clones, more than 55% were seen once, and the ten largest hold about 5%. Worth noting for this clone: The target antigen is unknown.

V dropped 4 bases and J dropped 7 bases, with 14 bases sitting between them. The CDR3 has 14 amino acids. Germline V lookup: CDR1 SGHRS, CDR2 YFSETQ. Input material: PBMCs. The chain couples TRBV5-1 to TRBJ1-4; TRBD1 is a possible D gene (5 bases). This sequence was found in a young woman in good health and CMV-seropositive. The CDR3 DNA follows: TGCGCCAGCAGCCCCAGGGTAAATTCTGAAAAACTGTTTTTT. Its translation: CASSPRVNSEKLFF.